Listed here are 5 T cell receptor beta chains from one sample, sequenced in a study of identical twins (dated by TCRdb to 2015 to 2016). Libraries were made using 5' RACE. Sequencing took place on an Illumina HiSeq 2000. In-frame beta chains were kept once TCRdb had trimmed the public reads at Q25 with fastp and called clones with MiXCR. Each entry merges the rows of one CDR3 protein and shows their most common DNA and genes. Recorded for this sample are roughly 350,000 distinct CDR3 sequences; roughly an eighth of them occurred a single time. Of the sample, 7.2% falls within the top ten clones. These same records also appear under a second study, on yellow fever vaccine responses in identical twins.

Sequencing was carried out using CD8+ T cells sorted from blood. Source of these receptors: a woman aged 18-29 years in good health.

The chain links TRBV24-1 to TRBJ2-7; TRBD1 aligns across 11 bases. With V trimmed by 3 bases and J by 3 bases, 6 bases remained unmatched. The CDR3 length is 16 residues. Per the germline V gene, CDR1 is KGHDR and CDR2 is SFDVKD. The CDR3 nucleotides are TGTGCCACCAGTGATGCCGGGACAGGGGGACGCTACGAGCAGTACTTC. Its translation is CATSDAGTGGRYEQYF.

This clonotype was seen a handful of times. The V call is TRBV11-1, the J call TRBJ2-7, with 7 bases fitting TRBD2. Germline CDR1 is SGHAT and CDR2 is FQDESV (reference sequence). V gave up 1 base and J gave up 4 bases; unmatched junction bases: 4. The CDR3 loop spans 14 amino acids. CDR3 protein: CASSLGSGGYEQYF. The CDR3 nucleotides are TGTGCCAGCAGCTTAGGATCCGGGGGGTACGAGCAGTACTTC. The full variable domain, completed using reference TRBV11-1 and TRBJ2-7, is EAEVAQSPRYKITEKSQAVAFWCDPISGHATLYWYRQILGQGPELLVQFQDESVVDDSQLPKDRFSAERLKGVDSTLKIQPAELGDSAMYLCASSLGSGGYEQYFGPGTRLTVT.

The gene calls are TRBV7-6 and TRBJ2-3; D is perhaps TRBD2 (5 bases). Looked up from germline, CDR1 is SGHVS and CDR2 is FNYEAQ. The CDR3 has 13 amino acids. V lost 7 bases, J lost 5 bases, and 13 bases lay in between. CDR3 region: CASTGSVIDTQYF. In DNA form, the CDR3 reads TGTGCCAGCACGGGGAGTGTTATAGATACGCAGTATTTT.

V is TRBV6-1 and J is TRBJ2-2; 7 bases are shared with TRBD1. CDR1 and CDR2 from the germline V gene are MNHNS and SASEGT. This CDR3 spans 16 amino acids. V shed 5 bases, J shed 2 bases, and the junction held 8 bases outside the gene matches. The CDR3 here is CASSLKGAGNTGELFF. The CDR3 nucleotides read TGTGCCAGCAGTCTAAAGGGGGCCGGTAACACCGGGGAGCTGTTTTTT.

This clonotype was recorded a few times. The J gene is TRBJ2-3, the V gene TRBV13; D is tentatively TRBD1 or TRBD2 (5 bases each). Germline V CDR1 and CDR2: PRHDT, FYEKMQ (reference sequence). The CDR3 covers 14 residues. V was cut by 2 bases and J by 6 bases, with 12 bases left in between. Here the CDR3 DNA reads TGTGCCAGCAGCTTACACCCCAGGGAGGATACGCAGTATTTT. Translating it yields CASSLHPREDTQYF.